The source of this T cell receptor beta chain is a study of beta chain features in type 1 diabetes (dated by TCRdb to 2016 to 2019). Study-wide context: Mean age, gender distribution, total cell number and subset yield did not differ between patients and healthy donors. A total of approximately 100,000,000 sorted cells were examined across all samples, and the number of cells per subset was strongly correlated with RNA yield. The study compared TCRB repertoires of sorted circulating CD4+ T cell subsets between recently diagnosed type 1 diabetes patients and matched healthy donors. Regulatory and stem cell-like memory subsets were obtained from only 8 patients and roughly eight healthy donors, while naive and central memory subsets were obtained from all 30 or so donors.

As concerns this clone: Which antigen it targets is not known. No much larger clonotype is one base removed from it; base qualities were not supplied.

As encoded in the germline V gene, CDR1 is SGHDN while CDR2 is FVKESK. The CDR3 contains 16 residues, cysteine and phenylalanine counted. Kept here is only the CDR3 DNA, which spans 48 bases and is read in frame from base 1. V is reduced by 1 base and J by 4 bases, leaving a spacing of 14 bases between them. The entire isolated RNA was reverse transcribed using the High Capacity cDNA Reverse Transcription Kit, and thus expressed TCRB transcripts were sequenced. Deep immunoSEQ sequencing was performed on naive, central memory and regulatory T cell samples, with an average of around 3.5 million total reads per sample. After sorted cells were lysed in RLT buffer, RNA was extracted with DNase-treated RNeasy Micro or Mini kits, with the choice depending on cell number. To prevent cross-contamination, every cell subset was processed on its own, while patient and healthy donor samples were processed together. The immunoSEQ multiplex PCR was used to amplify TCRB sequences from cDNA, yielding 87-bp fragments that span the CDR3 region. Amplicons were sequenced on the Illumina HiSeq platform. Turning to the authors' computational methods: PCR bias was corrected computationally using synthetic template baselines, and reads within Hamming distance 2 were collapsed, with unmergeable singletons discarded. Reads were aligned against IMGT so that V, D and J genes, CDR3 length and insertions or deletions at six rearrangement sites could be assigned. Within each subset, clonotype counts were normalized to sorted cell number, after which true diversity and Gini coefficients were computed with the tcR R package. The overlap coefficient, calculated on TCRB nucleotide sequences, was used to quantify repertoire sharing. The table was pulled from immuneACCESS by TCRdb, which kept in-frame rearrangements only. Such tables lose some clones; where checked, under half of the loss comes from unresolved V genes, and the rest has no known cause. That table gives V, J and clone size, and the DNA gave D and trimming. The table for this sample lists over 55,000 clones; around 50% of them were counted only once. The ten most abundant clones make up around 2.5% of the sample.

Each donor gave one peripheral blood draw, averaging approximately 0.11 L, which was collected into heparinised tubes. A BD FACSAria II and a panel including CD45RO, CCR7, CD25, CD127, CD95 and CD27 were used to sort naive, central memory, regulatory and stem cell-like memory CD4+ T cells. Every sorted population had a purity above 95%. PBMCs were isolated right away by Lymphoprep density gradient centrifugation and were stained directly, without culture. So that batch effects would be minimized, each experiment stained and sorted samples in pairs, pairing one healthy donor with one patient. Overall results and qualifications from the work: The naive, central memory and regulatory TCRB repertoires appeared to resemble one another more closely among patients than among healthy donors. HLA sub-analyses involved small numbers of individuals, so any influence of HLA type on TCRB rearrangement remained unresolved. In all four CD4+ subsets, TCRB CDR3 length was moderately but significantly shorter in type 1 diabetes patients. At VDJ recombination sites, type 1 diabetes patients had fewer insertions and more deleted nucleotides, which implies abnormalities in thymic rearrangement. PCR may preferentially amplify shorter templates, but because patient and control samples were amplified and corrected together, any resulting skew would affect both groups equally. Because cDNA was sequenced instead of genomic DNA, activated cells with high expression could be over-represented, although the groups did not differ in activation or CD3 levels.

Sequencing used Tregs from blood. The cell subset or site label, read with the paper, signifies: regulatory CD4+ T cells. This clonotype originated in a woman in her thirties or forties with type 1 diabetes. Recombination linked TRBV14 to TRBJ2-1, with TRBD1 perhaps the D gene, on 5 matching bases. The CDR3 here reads CASSQGGASTYNEQFF. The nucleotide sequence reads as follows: TGTGCCAGCAGCCAAGGTGGGGCGTCCACTTACAATGAGCAGTTCTTC.